The rows below give T cell receptor beta chains drawn from one sample of a study of T-cell memory formation after mild COVID-19. TCRdb called the 5' RACE reads again in MiXCR, with one record for every CDR3 protein. This sample has roughly 450,000 distinct CDR3 sequences, with about 18% found just once. Sequences were obtained from PBMCs or a T cell subset sorted from them (not recorded which). Receptors originate from an adult woman who had mild COVID-19 (a few samples of this study predate the infection). Cell type and time point are not known. The CDR3 runs from the conserved cysteine through the conserved F or W. A D gene is named only where the DNA matches it firmly. Clone size appears in some rows only: once, few, many, or a class for an expanded clone.

V	length	size	D	J	CDR3	DNA
TRBV5-1	15	-	TRBD1	TRBJ2-3	CASSEGTGGPDTQYF	TGCGCCAGCAGCGAGGGGACAGGGGGACCAGATACGCAGTATTTT
TRBV7-2	15	few	TRBD1	TRBJ2-7	CASSLGSRGLSEQYF	TGTGCCAGCAGCTTAGGTAGCAGGGGGCTTAGCGAGCAGTACTTC
TRBV12-3/TRBV12-4	14	few	TRBD1	TRBJ1-1	CATRTGRMNTEAFF	TGTGCCACCCGGACAGGGAGAATGAACACTGAAGCTTTCTTT
TRBV6-6	14	-	-	TRBJ1-1	CASRSGGLNTEAFF	TGTGCCAGCAGATCGGGGGGCTTAAACACTGAAGCTTTCTTT
TRBV5-6	12	few	-	TRBJ2-7	CASSNQEGSKYF	TGTGCCAGCAGCAATCAAGAAGGATCAAAGTACTTC
TRBV7-3	13	-	-	TRBJ2-3	CASSAYRADTQYF	TGTGCCAGCAGCGCCTATCGGGCAGATACGCAGTATTTT
TRBV7-9	15	-	-	TRBJ1-1	CASSLAFPRNTEAFF	TGTGCCAGCAGCTTAGCCTTTCCAAGGAACACTGAAGCTTTCTTT
TRBV24-1	15	many	TRBD1	TRBJ2-5	CATSDSTGVGETQYF	TGTGCCACCAGTGACTCGACAGGGGTGGGAGAGACCCAGTACTTC
TRBV5-1	18	-	TRBD2	TRBJ2-1	CASSLEPASGTSPHEQFF	TGCGCCAGCAGCTTGGAACCCGCTAGCGGGACCTCCCCCCATGAGCAGTTCTTC
TRBV15	16	-	-	TRBJ1-6	CATSRERGGGNSPLHF	TGTGCCACCAGCAGAGAGAGGGGCGGGGGAAATTCACCCCTCCACTTT
TRBV5-6	16	many	-	TRBJ1-5	CASSRGFGRGNQPQHF	TGTGCCAGCAGCCGCGGATTTGGAAGGGGCAATCAGCCCCAGCATTTT
TRBV20-1	15	-	TRBD1	TRBJ1-2	CSARNRQGGNYGYTF	TGCAGTGCTAGAAACCGACAGGGCGGAAACTATGGCTACACCTTC
TRBV5-1	13	-	-	TRBJ1-5	CASSTFADQPQHF	TGCGCCAGCAGTACCTTTGCCGATCAGCCCCAGCATTTT
TRBV12-3/TRBV12-4	14	few	TRBD1	TRBJ2-2	CASRTGVDTGELFF	TGTGCCAGCAGAACAGGGGTGGACACCGGGGAGCTGTTTTTT
TRBV12-3/TRBV12-4	16	-	TRBD1	TRBJ2-4	CASSLPTGEAKNIQYF	TGTGCCAGCAGTTTACCGACAGGGGAAGCCAAAAACATTCAGTACTTC
TRBV7-9	13	-	-	TRBJ2-7	CASSLGGASEQYF	TGTGCCAGCAGCCTGGGCGGGGCATCCGAGCAGTACTTC
TRBV7-3	15	-	TRBD2	TRBJ2-1	CASRLAGGPNNEQFF	TGTGCCAGCAGGCTGGCGGGGGGGCCGAACAATGAGCAGTTCTTC
TRBV2	13	-	-	TRBJ1-1	CASRMGRDSEAFF	TGTGCCAGCAGGATGGGAAGGGACTCTGAAGCTTTCTTT
TRBV12-3/TRBV12-4	14	-	-	TRBJ1-3	CAILGESSGNTIYF	TGTGCCATATTAGGGGAATCCTCTGGAAACACCATATATTTT
TRBV7-8	17	-	-	TRBJ1-5	CASSPSRGGNSHQPQHF	TGTGCCAGCAGCCCGTCACGCGGGGGCAATAGCCATCAGCCCCAGCATTTT
TRBV6-4	14	many	-	TRBJ2-2	CASSTGTNTGELFF	TGTGCCAGCTCGACGGGAACGAACACCGGGGAGCTGTTTTTT
TRBV7-9	15	few	TRBD1	TRBJ1-2	CASSAPLQGVYGYTF	TGTGCCAGCAGCGCCCCGCTTCAGGGGGTCTATGGCTACACCTTC
TRBV24-1	17	-	TRBD2	TRBJ2-3	CATSDRGGLVGTDTQYF	TGTGCCACCAGTGATAGGGGTGGACTAGTGGGGACAGATACGCAGTATTTT